A single sample is the source of the 5 T cell receptor beta chains below, sequenced in a study of T cells after yellow fever vaccination. TCRdb passed the 5' RACE reads through MiXCR, listing each CDR3 protein once. The sample records under 600,000 distinct CDR3 sequences, 20% to 25% being singletons. Material: PBMCs, obtained less than 25 days after the first yellow fever vaccination. The receptors come from a man younger than 35 who received the YFV17D yellow fever vaccine.

The J gene is TRBJ1-1, the V gene TRBV6-5, with D possibly TRBD1 on 5 matching bases. CDR3 length: 15 residues. Per the germline V gene, CDR1 is MNHEY and CDR2 is SVGAGI. V was trimmed by 4 bases and J by 0 bases, leaving 12 bases between them. CDR3 loop: CASSSLRGMNTEAFF. The CDR3 nucleotides are TGTGCCAGCAGTTCTTTAAGGGGCATGAACACTGAAGCTTTCTTT.

There are a few counts of this clonotype. The chain uses TRBV10-3 and TRBJ2-2; 9 bases agree with TRBD2. There are 14 residues in the CDR3. Germline V gene sequence: CDR1 ENHRY, CDR2 SYGVKD. J was trimmed by 5 bases and V by 8 bases; bases with no gene match: 6. The CDR3 DNA reads TGTGCCATCCAAGCGGGGGGTAGAACCGGGGAGCTGTTTTTT. This sequence encodes CAIQAGGRTGELFF.

This chain joins TRBV18 and TRBJ1-6; D gene uncertain. Trimming left V 2 bases short and J 4 bases short, with 6 bases between. This CDR3 is built from 14 residues. Looked up from germline, CDR1 is KGHSH and CDR2 is LQKENI. The CDR3 loop reads CASSPTDYNSPLHF. The CDR3 DNA reads TGTGCCAGCTCACCAACGGATTATAATTCACCCCTCCACTTT.

The chain combines TRBV12-3 or TRBV12-4 with TRBJ2-1; D is ambiguous. The CDR3 spans 12 residues. V was trimmed by 6 bases and J by 8 bases, leaving 11 bases between them. CDR3 coding DNA: TGTGCCAGCAGAAATTTCACCGATGAGCAGTTCTTC. This codes for CASRNFTDEQFF.

V and J are TRBV4-1 and TRBJ2-3, with D perhaps matching TRBD1 (5 bases). V dropped 8 bases and J dropped 2 bases, with 14 bases sitting between them. This CDR3 is built from 14 residues. CDR1 MGHRA and CDR2 YSYEKL come from the germline V gene. In DNA form, the CDR3 reads TGCGCCAGCGGACCATTCAGGGACACAGATACGCAGTATTTT. This encodes CASGPFRDTDTQYF.